Reported below is one T cell receptor (beta chain). The sample is drawn from a study of shared clonotypes between healthy human individuals. Looking at the study overall: The study drew on a couple of women and a few men aged 18 to 49 as donors.

The study separated CD4+ cells into CD45RA+ naive and CD45RA-negative memory subsets. Only in-frame clones appear in the TCRdb table, and some are missing; sequencing was by immunoSEQ multiplex PCR. The profile shows 2 million to 3 million clones, roughly 93% of them singletons. V trimming: 0 bases; J trimming: 4 bases; junction bases outside the gene matches: 9. Germline V CDR1 and CDR2: KGHSH, LQKENI. CDR3 length: 17 amino acids. This receptor was identified in a man aged 18 to 35 in good health. Some clones in this sample may be carry-over from other donors' samples. The sample consisted of naive CD4+ T cells from PBMCs. Sample subset: CD45RA+ positively selected. This chain joins TRBV18 and TRBJ1-3, with 7 bases matching TRBD1. The chain's CDR3 is CASSPPTRGTAGNTIYF. CDR3 coding DNA: TGTGCCAGCTCACCACCGACTAGGGGGACAGCAGGAAACACCATATATTTT.